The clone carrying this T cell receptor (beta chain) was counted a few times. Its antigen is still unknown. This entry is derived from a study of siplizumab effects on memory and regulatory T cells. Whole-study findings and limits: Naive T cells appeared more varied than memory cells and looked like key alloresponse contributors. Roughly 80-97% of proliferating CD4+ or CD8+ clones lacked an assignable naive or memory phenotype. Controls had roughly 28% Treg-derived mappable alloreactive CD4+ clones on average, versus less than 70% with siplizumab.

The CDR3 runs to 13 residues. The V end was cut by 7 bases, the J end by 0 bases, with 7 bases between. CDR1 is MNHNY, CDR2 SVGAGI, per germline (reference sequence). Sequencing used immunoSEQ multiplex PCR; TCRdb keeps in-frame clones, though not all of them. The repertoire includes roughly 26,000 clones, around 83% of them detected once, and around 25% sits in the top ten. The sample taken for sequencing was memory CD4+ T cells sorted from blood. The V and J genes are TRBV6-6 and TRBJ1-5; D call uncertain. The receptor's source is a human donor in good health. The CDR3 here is CASTRVSNQPQHF. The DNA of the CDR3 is TGTGCCAGCACCAGAGTTAGCAATCAGCCCCAGCATTTT.